The TCR beta chain under discussion was sequenced for a study of PD-1 blockade in classical Hodgkin lymphoma. Findings and caveats of the study: Complete responders started with a diversity level that resembled newly diagnosed patients at baseline. Among the patients, those starting nivolumab under 1 year after ASCT were excluded. Healthy donors were reported to have higher baseline TCR diversity than newly diagnosed patients. CD4+ TCR diversity rose significantly by C4D1, and CD8+ TCR diversity did not.

The time point is: cycle 4 day 1 (C4D1), after less than 7 weeks of nivolumab. No patient escaped relapse after autologous stem cell transplantation, and brentuximab vedotin exposure varied. Clones were read by immunoSEQ multiplex PCR, and TCRdb kept only the in-frame ones, dropping some. The sample contains about 23,000 clones, roughly 90% of which appear only once. Remarks on this clone: Its antigen is currently unknown.

CDR1 and CDR2 from the germline V gene are SGHRS and YFSETQ. CDR3 length: 19 amino acids. V shed 4 bases, J shed 0 bases, and the junction held 7 bases outside the gene matches. This sequence was found in a human donor with classical Hodgkin lymphoma. The sequences come from peripheral blood mononuclear cells (PBMCs), collected before the fourth cycle of nivolumab. This chain uses TRBV5-1 with TRBJ2-1; the match to TRBD2 covers 16 bases. This CDR3 is CASSPGTSGRVSSYNEQFF. The CDR3 bases are TGCGCCAGCAGCCCCGGGACTAGCGGGAGGGTGAGCTCCTACAATGAGCAGTTCTTC.